These 3 T cell receptor beta chains were sequenced from one sample in a study of graft-versus-host responses after intestinal transplantation. TCRdb's copy holds only in-frame clones and misses some; the assay was immunoSEQ multiplex PCR. Here the sample spans approximately 130,000 clones, roughly 92% being singletons. No antigen is known for these receptors. The material sequenced was unstimulated CD4+ T cells sorted from spleen or lymph node cells, taken before intestinal transplant. These receptors all come from a human donor who received an intestinal transplant.

The chain couples TRBV5-1 to TRBJ1-1; perhaps TRBD1 as D (6 bases). V shed 1 base and J shed 0 bases, with 10 bases lying between them. Germline assignment: CDR1 SGHRS and CDR2 YFSETQ. CDR3 size: 15 residues. The CDR3 here is CASSLLDSLNTEAFF. DNA for the CDR3: TGCGCCAGCAGCTTGTTGGACAGCCTGAACACTGAAGCTTTCTTT.

The rearrangement links TRBV5-1 to TRBJ2-1; 8 nucleotides align to TRBD1. V lost 4 bases to trimming and J lost 0 bases; unmatched junction nucleotides: 3. The length of the CDR3 is 15 residues. Germline loops: CDR1 SGHRS, CDR2 YFSETQ. The CDR3 reads CASSEGQGSYNEQFF. CDR3 nucleotides: TGCGCCAGCAGCGAAGGACAGGGCTCCTACAATGAGCAGTTCTTC.

This sequence joins TRBV18 and TRBJ1-1; D is undetermined. The CDR3 consists of 15 residues. Germline V gene data show CDR1 as KGHSH and CDR2 as LQKENI. V shed 4 bases and J shed 4 bases, with 16 bases lying between them. The CDR3, as DNA: TGTGCCAGCTCACGGTTTGATGGAGGGAGCACTGAAGCTTTCTTT. This encodes CASSRFDGGSTEAFF.